The following is a T cell receptor (beta chain) sequence with its context. In its sample, this clonotype was seen many times. The clone's antigen remains unknown. No base qualities exist here, and no much larger clone lies one base off it. Per the publication, the time point label means: persistent/refractory GD, antithyroid drugs over 5 years with positive TRAb. RNA was extracted from PBMCs in TRIzol for both TCR sequencing and RNA sequencing. The diagnosis of Graves' disease was made according to American Thyroid Association guidelines. Recruitment of patients was carried out at an endocrinology department in Xi'an, China. From each patient, around 9 milliliters of peripheral blood was collected into an EDTA anticoagulant tube. Ficoll Paque Plus density gradient separation was used to isolate PBMCs, and no further T cell sorting was performed. An Agilent 2100 Bioanalyzer and agarose gel were used to check RNA quality, and a NanoDrop 2000 was used to measure RNA concentration.

These data belong to a study of regulatory T cells in long-lasting Graves disease (dated by TCRdb to the early 2020s). For context, the study as a whole: Persistent Graves' disease was defined as persistently positive TSH receptor autoantibodies together with antithyroid drug treatment for over 5 years. This study used TCR sequencing and RNA sequencing of peripheral blood to compare persistent Graves' disease patients against newly diagnosed Graves' disease patients. The study took place in China and was registered as a clinical trial. TCR sequencing covered 13 persistent and about 20 newly diagnosed Graves' disease patients, about 35 samples in total. On average, persistent Graves' disease patients in the clinical cohort had been on antithyroid drugs for around ten years. Study-level results and caveats: Patients with persistent disease shared more public clonotypes (about 2,500) than newly diagnosed patients did (more than 900). Sequencing and analysis were restricted to the TCR beta chain. The authors acknowledged the small sample size as a limitation that may reduce accuracy. Lower TCR Shannon entropy and fewer highly expanded clones were observed in persistent Graves' disease patients than in newly diagnosed patients, which suggested clonal expansion. Persistent disease showed preferential use of TRBV28, TRBJ1-2 and TRBJ2-5, whereas newly diagnosed disease favored TRBV20-1 and TRBJ2-1. Only peripheral blood was studied, because thyroid tissue, the primary lesion, was inaccessible.

The library was built by means of multiplex PCR. Sequencing relied on an Illumina HiSeq 4000. To build TCR beta libraries, CDR3 regions were amplified by Arm-PCR using iRepertoire HTBI primers. Gel purification was performed on PCR products prior to sequencing. Concerning the study's data processing: Gene usage analysis of CDR3 amino acid clonotypes used the approximately 62 TRBV and some 15 TRBJ segments found across samples. COPE and FqMerger were used to merge the filtered high-quality paired reads into contigs. BLAST was used to align contigs to IMGT TRBV, TRBD and TRBJ reference genes, and CDR3 was defined according to IMGT. Any clonotype with a frequency above 0.1% was counted as a highly expanded clone. Shannon entropy was used to measure repertoire diversity, and the Gini coefficient was used to measure V-J evenness. Clonotypes shared by more than one individual were considered public. TCRdb reprocessed the public reads (quality trimming at Q25 with fastp, clone calling with MiXCR) and kept in-frame beta chains. Duplicate CDR3 protein sequences are folded into a single record with the most common DNA and genes. TCRdb, not the authors, supplied the V and J calls. This sample is represented by around 510,000 distinct CDR3 sequences; about a fifth of them were singletons. Under 9% of the sample is held by the ten biggest clonotypes.

V and J are truncated by 8 bases and 0 bases respectively, leaving an intervening sequence of 10 bases. Including cysteine and phenylalanine, the CDR3 has 13 amino acids. Left in the record is the CDR3 DNA by itself, 39 bases read in frame from the first base. The germline V gene supplies CDR1 MDHEN and CDR2 SYDVKM. Recombination joined TRBV28 with TRBJ2-5; the D gene remains uncertain. The clonotype originates from a female donor with Graves disease. The material was peripheral blood mononuclear cells (PBMCs), obtained when the disease was refractory, from a patient treated with antithyroid drugs. The DNA is as follows: TGTGCCAGCGCACCCGGACACCAAGAGACCCAGTACTTC. Its protein product is CASAPGHQETQYF. Reference TRBV28 and TRBJ2-5 proteins supply the regions before and after the CDR3; the full variable domain is: DVKVTQSSRYLVKRTGEKVFLECVQDMDHENMFWYRQDPGLGLRLIYFSYDVKMKEKGDIPEGYSVSREKKERFSLILESASTNQTSMYLCASAPGHQETQYFGPGTRLLVL.